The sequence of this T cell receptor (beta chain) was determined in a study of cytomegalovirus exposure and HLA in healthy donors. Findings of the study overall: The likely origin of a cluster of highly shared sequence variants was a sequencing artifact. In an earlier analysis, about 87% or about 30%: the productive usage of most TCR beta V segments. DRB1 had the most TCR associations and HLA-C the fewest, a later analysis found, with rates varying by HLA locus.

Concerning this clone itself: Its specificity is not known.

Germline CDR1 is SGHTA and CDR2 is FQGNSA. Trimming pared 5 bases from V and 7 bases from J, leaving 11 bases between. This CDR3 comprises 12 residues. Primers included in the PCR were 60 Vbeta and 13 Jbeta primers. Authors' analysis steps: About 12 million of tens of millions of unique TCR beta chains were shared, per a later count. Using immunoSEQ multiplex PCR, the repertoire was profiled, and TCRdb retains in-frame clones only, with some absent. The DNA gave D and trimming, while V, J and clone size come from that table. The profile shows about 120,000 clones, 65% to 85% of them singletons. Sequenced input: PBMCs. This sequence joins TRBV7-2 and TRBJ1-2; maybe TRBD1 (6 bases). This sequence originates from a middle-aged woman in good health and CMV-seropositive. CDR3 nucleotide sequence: TGTGCCAGCAGCCTCGGGACATTTGGCTACACCTTC. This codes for CASSLGTFGYTF.